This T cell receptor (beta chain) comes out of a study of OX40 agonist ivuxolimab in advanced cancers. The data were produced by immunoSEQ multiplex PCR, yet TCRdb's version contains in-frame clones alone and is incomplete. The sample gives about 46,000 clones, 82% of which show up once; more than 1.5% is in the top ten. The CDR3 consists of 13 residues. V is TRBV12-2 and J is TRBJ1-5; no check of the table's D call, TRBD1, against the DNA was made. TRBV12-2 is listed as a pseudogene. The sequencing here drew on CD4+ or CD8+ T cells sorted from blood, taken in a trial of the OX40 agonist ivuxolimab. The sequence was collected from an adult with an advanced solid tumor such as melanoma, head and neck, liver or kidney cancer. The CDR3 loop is CASRGVCNQPQHF. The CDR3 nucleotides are TGTGCAAGTCGAGGGGTTTGCAATCAGCCCCAGCATTTT.